The 19 T cell receptor beta chains presented below share a single source sample, sequenced in a study of T cell changes during pregnancy in multiple sclerosis. TCRdb keeps only in-frame clones here, not all; method: immunoSEQ multiplex PCR. The sample includes approximately 37,000 clones, 90% to 95% of them seen just once. The source material was CD4+ T cells from peripheral blood mononuclear cells, sampled in the third trimester of pregnancy. The receptors were gathered from a female donor in good health, enrolled as a control in a pregnancy study.

The chain uses TRBV30 and TRBJ2-3; D remains unclear. Trimming took off 2 bases at V and 0 bases at J, with 12 bases between the two ends. CDR3 length: 15 amino acids. The germline V gene has CDR1 GTSNPN and CDR2 SVGIG (reference sequence). The CDR3 reads CAWSPWASSTDTQYF. The CDR3 DNA reads TGTGCCTGGAGTCCCTGGGCCTCTAGCACAGATACGCAGTATTTT.

A single count supports this clone. The rearrangement joins TRBV5-1 to TRBJ2-5; the D is unclear. The CDR3 is 14 residues long. Germline assignment: CDR1 SGHRS and CDR2 YFSETQ. Trimming removed 1 base from V and 0 bases from J, with 7 bases in between. The CDR3 DNA follows: TGCGCCAGCAGCTTGAAACAGTACCAAGAGACCCAGTACTTC. Protein product: CASSLKQYQETQYF.

The rearrangement uses TRBV10-1 and TRBJ1-6; tentatively, D is TRBD1 (5 bases). The CDR3 sequence is 18 residues long. V dropped 5 bases and J dropped 7 bases, with 24 bases sitting between them. Germline lookup yields CDR1 WNHNN and CDR2 SYGVQD (reference sequence). The CDR3 protein is CASSFRQGRVRGNSPLHF. In DNA, the CDR3 is TGCGCCAGCAGTTTTCGTCAGGGCCGGGTCCGGGGGAATTCACCCCTCCACTTT.

This rearrangement joins TRBV29-1 to TRBJ2-5; tentative D call: TRBD2 (6 bases). The CDR3 contains 12 residues. In germline, CDR1 is SQVTM, CDR2 ANQGSEA. The V end was cut by 4 bases, the J end by 5 bases, with 11 bases between. CDR3 nucleotide sequence: TGCAGCGTTGGGACTAACCCCGAGACCCAGTACTTC. Encoded protein: CSVGTNPETQYF. Based on the CDR3 plus reference TRBV29-1 and TRBJ2-5, the full variable domain is SAVISQKPSRDICQRGTSLTIQCQVDSQVTMMFWYRQQPGQSLTLIATANQGSEATYESGFVIDKFPISRPNLTFSTLTVSNMSPEDSSIYLCSVGTNPETQYFGPGTRLLVL.

The chain combines TRBV5-4 with TRBJ1-2; 8 bases are shared with TRBD1. The CDR3 totals 12 residues. J lost 6 bases, V lost 4 bases, and 2 bases had no gene match. CDR1 and CDR2 (germline): SGHNT, YYREEE (reference sequence). Here the CDR3 reads CASSRDRNGYTF. CDR3 DNA sequence: TGTGCCAGCAGCCGGGACAGGAATGGCTACACCTTC.

This clone was detected once. V and J are TRBV12-5 and TRBJ2-6, with 9 bases matching TRBD1. The CDR3 extends over 18 amino acids. Unmatched junction bases numbered 11, after V lost 6 bases and J lost 2 bases. Germline CDR1 LGHNT, CDR2 FRNRAP. The CDR3 DNA is TGTGCTAGTGGAGGTCCCGGGACAGGGATCGCTGGGGCCAACGTCCTGACTTTC. Translated: CASGGPGTGIAGANVLTF.

The CDR3 DNA reads as TGTGCCACCAGCAAACAGGGGACCGGCTATGGCTACACCTTC. This encodes CATSKQGTGYGYTF. This chain links TRBV15 with TRBJ1-2; 7 bases align to TRBD1. The CDR3 covers 14 residues. The V gene end was trimmed by 4 bases and the J gene end by 4 bases; junction bases not matched to a gene: 6. CDR1 and CDR2 (germline): LNHNV, YYDKDF (reference sequence).

V usage is TRBV11-2 and J usage is TRBJ1-2, with D perhaps matching TRBD1 (5 bases). This CDR3 spans 12 amino acids. V lost 5 bases and J lost 8, with 12 bases in between. Germline CDR1 and CDR2: SGHAT and FQNNGV. The CDR3 reads CASSRREGGYTF. CDR3 nucleotide sequence: TGTGCCAGCAGCCGCAGGGAGGGGGGCTACACCTTC.

V usage is TRBV2 and J usage is TRBJ1-5; perhaps TRBD1 as D (5 bases). This CDR3 is built from 13 residues. CDR1 and CDR2 from the germline V gene are SNHLY and FYNNEI. Trimming cost V 7 bases and J 1 base, with 8 bases left between them. This CDR3 reads CASTGESNQPQHF. As DNA, the CDR3 is TGTGCCAGCACGGGGGAAAGCAATCAGCCCCAGCATTTT.

The rearrangement links TRBV5-1 to TRBJ2-2, with 11 bases fitting TRBD2. The CDR3 extends over 16 amino acids. The V segment lost 0 bases and the J segment 6 bases; nucleotides outside the gene matches: 4. Germline V gives CDR1 SGHRS, CDR2 YFSETQ. CDR3 in DNA: TGCGCCAGCAGCTTGGCGGCTAGCGGGAGGTCCGGGGAGCTGTTTTTT. Protein: CASSLAASGRSGELFF.

The V and J genes are TRBV6-4 and TRBJ2-2; 9 bases fit TRBD1. With 5 bases clipped from V and 5 bases from J, the junction kept 3 bases outside the gene matches. The CDR3 extends over 14 amino acids. The germline V gene has CDR1 MRHNA and CDR2 SNTAGT. The CDR3 bases are TGTGCCAGCAGTTTACAGGGGGCAACCGGGGAGCTGTTTTTT. Translated: CASSLQGATGELFF.

For this clone: This same CDR3 is encoded by further DNA sequences in the sample. This rearrangement joins TRBV6-5 to TRBJ1-1; 7 nucleotides match TRBD1. Looked up from germline, CDR1 is MNHEY and CDR2 is SVGAGI. The CDR3 length is 13 residues. V lost 6 bases to trimming and J lost 5 bases; unmatched junction nucleotides: 6. For the CDR3, the DNA is TGTGCCAGCAGACGGGACAGCAAAACTGAAGCTTTCTTT. Its protein product is CASRRDSKTEAFF.

About this clone itself: A junction boundary mismatches the germline segment, possibly from a read error. The V gene is TRBV6-1, the J gene TRBJ1-2, with D possibly TRBD1 on 5 matching bases. This CDR3 is 13 amino acids long. Per germline, CDR1 MNHNS and CDR2 SASEGT. CDR3 bases: TGTGCCAGCAGGGGGGAGCCGGGACTCTTTTACCACTTC. Encoded protein: CASRGEPGLFYHF.

The genes are TRBV7-2 and TRBJ2-2, with 11 nucleotides matching TRBD2. With 1 base clipped from V and 0 bases from J, the junction kept 4 bases outside the gene matches. This CDR3 is built from 18 residues. CDR1 and CDR2 (germline): SGHTA, FQGNSA. CDR3 DNA: TGTGCCAGCAGCTTAGAAGTAGCGGGGGGGGCGAACACCGGGGAGCTGTTTTTT. This translates into CASSLEVAGGANTGELFF.

This clone has only a few counts. The V and J genes are TRBV2 and TRBJ1-4; weak D call: TRBD1 (5 bases). The CDR3 covers 14 residues. Trimming removed 8 bases from V and 5 bases from J, with 15 bases in between. Germline loops: CDR1 SNHLY, CDR2 FYNNEI. The CDR3 region has the DNA TGTGCCAGCCTAGTGGGGCATGCAAATGAAAAACTGTTTTTT. It is translated as CASLVGHANEKLFF.

V gene TRBV5-1 combines with J gene TRBJ2-2; tentative D call: TRBD2 (5 bases). Germline V lookup: CDR1 SGHRS, CDR2 YFSETQ. Deletions cut 6 bases from V and 4 bases from J, with 13 bases between. The CDR3 contains 14 residues. CDR3 coding DNA: TGCGCCAGCAAAGTCGGGGAACCCACCGGGGAGCTGTTTTTT. Translating it yields CASKVGEPTGELFF.

V is TRBV2 and J is TRBJ2-1, with TRBD2 matching over 7 bases. With V trimmed by 5 bases and J by 8 bases, 18 bases remained unmatched. This CDR3 comprises 17 residues. The germline V gene has CDR1 SNHLY and CDR2 FYNNEI. The CDR3 sequence is CASSFYAAGLTRDEQFF. CDR3 DNA sequence: TGTGCCAGCAGTTTCTACGCAGCGGGACTGACCCGCGATGAGCAGTTCTTC.

The rearrangement joins TRBV11-3 to TRBJ2-1; TRBD1 is a possible D gene (6 bases). Trimming removed 5 bases from V and 1 base from J, with 12 bases in between. The CDR3 has 15 residues. CDR1 SGHNT and CDR2 YENEEA come from the germline V gene. DNA for the CDR3: TGTGCCAGCAGCCTCCGAGGGGGATCCTACAATGAGCAGTTCTTC. Its translation: CASSLRGGSYNEQFF.

This clone was observed a few times. The V call is TRBV6-1, the J call TRBJ1-1; 9 positions match TRBD1. Losses at the gene ends were 8 bases for V and 11 bases for J; bases not matched to a gene: 9. CDR1 and CDR2 (germline): MNHNS, SASEGT. CDR3 length: 12 residues. The CDR3 is CASRDRARNAFF. Written as DNA, the CDR3 is TGTGCCAGCCGGGACAGGGCACGGAACGCTTTCTTT.